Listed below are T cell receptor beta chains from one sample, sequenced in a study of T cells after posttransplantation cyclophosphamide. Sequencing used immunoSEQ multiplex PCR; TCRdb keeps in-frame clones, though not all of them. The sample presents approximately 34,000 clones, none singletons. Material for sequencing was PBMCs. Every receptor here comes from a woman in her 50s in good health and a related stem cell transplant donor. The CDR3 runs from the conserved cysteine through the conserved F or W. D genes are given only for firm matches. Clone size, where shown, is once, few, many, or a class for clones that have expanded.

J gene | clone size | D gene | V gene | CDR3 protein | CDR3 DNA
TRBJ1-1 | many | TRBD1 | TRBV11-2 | CATKAGVPGQRAFF | TGTGCCACCAAGGCGGGAGTCCCGGGACAGCGAGCTTTCTTT
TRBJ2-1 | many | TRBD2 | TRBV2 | CASARTSGRVDEQFF | TGTGCCAGTGCAAGGACTAGCGGGAGAGTCGATGAGCAGTTCTTC
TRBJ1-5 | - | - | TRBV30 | CAWSFGGPQHF | TGTGCCTGGAGTTTCGGCGGGCCCCAGCATTTT
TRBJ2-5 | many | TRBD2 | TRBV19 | CASSTGLQETQYF | TGTGCCAGTAGTACGGGACTACAAGAGACCCAGTACTTC
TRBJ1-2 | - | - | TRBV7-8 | CASSPLAWGDGYTF | TGTGCCAGCAGCCCCCTGGCGTGGGGGGATGGCTACACCTTC
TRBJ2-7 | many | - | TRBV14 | CASGLTGGWHEQYF | TGTGCCAGCGGTCTTACAGGAGGTTGGCACGAGCAGTACTTC
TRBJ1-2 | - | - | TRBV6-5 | CASSLGQRYYGYTF | TGTGCCAGCAGTCTCGGACAGCGCTACTATGGCTACACCTTC
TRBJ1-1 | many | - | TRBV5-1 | CASSLGQVDTEAFF | TGCGCCAGCAGCTTGGGACAGGTCGACACTGAAGCTTTCTTT
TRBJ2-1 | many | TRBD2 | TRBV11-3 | CASSLRLAGNNEQFF | TGTGCCAGCAGCTTACGACTAGCGGGAAACAATGAGCAGTTCTTC
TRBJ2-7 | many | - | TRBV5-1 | CASSSGHADEQYF | TGCGCCAGCAGCTCCGGACATGCCGACGAGCAGTACTTC
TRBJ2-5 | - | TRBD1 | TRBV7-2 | CASSSTGGVETQYF | TGTGCCAGCAGCTCTACAGGGGGAGTGGAGACCCAGTACTTC
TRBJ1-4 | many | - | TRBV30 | CALQGPTFNEKLFF | TGTGCCCTTCAGGGGCCGACCTTTAATGAAAAACTGTTTTTT
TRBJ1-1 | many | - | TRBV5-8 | CASSFEATEAFF | TGTGCCAGCAGCTTTGAGGCCACTGAAGCTTTCTTT
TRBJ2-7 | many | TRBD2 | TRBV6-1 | CASSALTLTSGSYEQYF | TGTGCCAGCAGTGCCCTAACCCTGACTAGCGGGAGTTACGAGCAGTACTTC
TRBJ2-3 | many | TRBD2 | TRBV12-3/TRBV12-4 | CASSFQPGLAGADTQYF | TGTGCCAGCAGTTTCCAGCCCGGACTAGCGGGAGCAGATACGCAGTATTTT
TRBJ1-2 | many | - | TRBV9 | CASSPGGAGYGYTF | TGTGCCAGCAGCCCGGGGGGAGCGGGGTATGGCTACACCTTC
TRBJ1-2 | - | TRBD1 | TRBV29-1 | CSVGTGIVYGYTF | TGCAGCGTCGGGACAGGGATCGTCTATGGCTACACCTTC
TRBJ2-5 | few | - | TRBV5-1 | CASSPWSGSQETQYF | TGCGCCAGCAGCCCTTGGAGCGGATCGCAAGAGACCCAGTACTTC
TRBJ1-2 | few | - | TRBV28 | CASRGAVPEGYTF | TGTGCCAGCAGAGGGGCAGTACCCGAAGGCTACACCTTC
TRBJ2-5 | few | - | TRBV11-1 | CASSPVLGGGEPETQYF | TGTGCCAGCAGCCCCGTCTTGGGGGGAGGAGAGCCAGAGACCCAGTACTTC
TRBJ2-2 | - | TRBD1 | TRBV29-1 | CSVGQGSGYTGELFF | TGCAGCGTGGGACAGGGTTCAGGGTACACCGGGGAGCTGTTTTTT
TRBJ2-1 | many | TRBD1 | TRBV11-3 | CASSLDSRQGGSYNEQFF | TGTGCCAGCAGCTTAGATAGCAGACAGGGGGGTTCCTACAATGAGCAGTTCTTC
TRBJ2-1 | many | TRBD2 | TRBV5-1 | CASSLGTRPPIRSNEQFF | TGCGCCAGCAGCCTCGGGACTAGGCCTCCCATACGGAGCAATGAGCAGTTCTTC
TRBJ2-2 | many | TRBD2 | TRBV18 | CASSLHVAGPNTGELFF | TGTGCCAGCTCGCTACACGTAGCGGGCCCGAACACCGGGGAGCTGTTTTTT
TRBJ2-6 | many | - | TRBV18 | CASSPLYGSSGANVLTF | TGTGCCAGCTCACCTCTTTACGGTTCATCTGGGGCCAACGTCCTGACTTTC
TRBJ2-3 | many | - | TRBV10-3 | CAISPTAASTDTQYF | TGTGCCATCAGCCCGACAGCCGCTAGCACAGATACGCAGTATTTT
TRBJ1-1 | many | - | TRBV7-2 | CASSLGQGQMNTEAFF | TGTGCCAGCAGCTTAGGCCAAGGACAGATGAACACTGAAGCTTTCTTT
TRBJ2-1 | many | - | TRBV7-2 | CASSTYRYNEQFF | TGTGCCAGCAGCACCTATCGCTACAATGAGCAGTTCTTC
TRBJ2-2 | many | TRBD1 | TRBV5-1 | CASSFGQGGELFF | TGCGCCAGCAGCTTTGGACAGGGGGGGGAGCTGTTTTTT
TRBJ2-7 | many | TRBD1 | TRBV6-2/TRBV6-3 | CASTLLFHRGPNEQYF | TGTGCCAGTACCCTTCTGTTTCACAGGGGGCCAAACGAGCAGTACTTC
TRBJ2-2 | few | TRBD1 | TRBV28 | CASRPTPGQGTGELFF | TGTGCCAGCAGGCCGACCCCGGGACAGGGGACCGGGGAGCTGTTTTTT
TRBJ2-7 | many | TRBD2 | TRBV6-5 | CASGPSGSFREQYF | TGTGCCAGCGGACCTAGCGGGAGCTTTCGGGAGCAGTACTTC
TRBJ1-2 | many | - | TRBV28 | CANQRSNYGYTF | TGTGCCAACCAGAGATCTAACTATGGCTACACCTTC
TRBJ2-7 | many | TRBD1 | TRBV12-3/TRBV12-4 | CASSRGTGSYEQYF | TGTGCCAGCAGTAGAGGGACAGGATCCTACGAGCAGTACTTC
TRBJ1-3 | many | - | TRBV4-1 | CASSHPGTRGRTIYF | TGCGCCAGCAGTCATCCCGGGACACGGGGACGAACCATATATTTT
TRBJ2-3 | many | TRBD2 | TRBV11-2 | CASSFLAGGPTDTQYF | TGTGCCAGCAGCTTTCTAGCGGGAGGCCCCACAGATACGCAGTATTTT
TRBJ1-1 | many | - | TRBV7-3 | CASSLTAGLNTEAFF | TGTGCCAGCAGCTTAACGGCAGGTCTGAACACTGAAGCTTTCTTT
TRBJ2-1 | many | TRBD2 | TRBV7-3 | CASGTSGIGEQFF | TGTGCCAGCGGGACTAGCGGGATCGGCGAGCAGTTCTTC
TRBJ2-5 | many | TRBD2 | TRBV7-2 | CASSLASGVQETQYF | TGTGCCAGCAGCTTAGCTAGCGGGGTTCAAGAGACCCAGTACTTC
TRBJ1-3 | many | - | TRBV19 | CASSLQVLSGNTIYF | TGTGCCAGTAGTTTACAGGTTCTCTCTGGAAACACCATATATTTT
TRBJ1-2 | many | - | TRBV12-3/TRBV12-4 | CASSLRSRVTSGYTF | TGTGCCAGCAGTTTACGGAGCCGGGTGACTAGCGGCTACACCTTC